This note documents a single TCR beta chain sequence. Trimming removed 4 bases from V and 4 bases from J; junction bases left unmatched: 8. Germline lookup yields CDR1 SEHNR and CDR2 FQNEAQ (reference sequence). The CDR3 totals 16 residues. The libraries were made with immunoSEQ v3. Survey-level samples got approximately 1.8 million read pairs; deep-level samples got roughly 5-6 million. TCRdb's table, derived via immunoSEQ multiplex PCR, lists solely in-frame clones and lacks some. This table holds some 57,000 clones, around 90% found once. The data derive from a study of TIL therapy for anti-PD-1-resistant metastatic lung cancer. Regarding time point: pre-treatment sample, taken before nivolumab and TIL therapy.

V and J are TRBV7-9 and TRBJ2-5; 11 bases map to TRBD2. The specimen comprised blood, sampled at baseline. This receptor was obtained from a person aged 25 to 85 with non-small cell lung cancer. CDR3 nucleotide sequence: TGTGCCAGCAGCTCTGGACTAGCGGGTGTTGGAGAGACCCAGTACTTC. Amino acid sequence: CASSSGLAGVGETQYF. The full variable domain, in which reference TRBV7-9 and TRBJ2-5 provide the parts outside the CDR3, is DTGVSQNPRHKITKRGQNVTFRCDPISEHNRLYWYRQTLGQGPEFLTYFQNEAQLEKSRLLSDRFSAERPKGSFSTLEIQRTEQGDSAMYLCASSSGLAGVGETQYFGPGTRLLVL.